The 14 T cell receptor beta chains in this list originate from one sample, sequenced in a study of cytomegalovirus exposure and HLA in healthy donors. Primers for the PCR totalled 60 Vbeta and 13 Jbeta. The assay was immunoSEQ multiplex PCR, and TCRdb's table has in-frame clones only and misses some. The sample gives about 150,000 clones, 70% to 80% of which show up once; 7.7% is in the top ten. The material sequenced was PBMCs. The receptors originated from a man aged 30 to 39 in good health and CMV-seropositive.

This clone appeared a few times. The chain has TRBV10-2 and TRBJ2-7, with 15 bases identical to TRBD2. The CDR3 runs 15 residues. V was pared by 8 bases and J by 7 bases, with 9 bases of the junction left unmatched. The germline V gene encodes CDR1 WSHSY and CDR2 SAAADI. The CDR3 DNA reads as TGCGCCAGCGGGACTAGCGGGAGGATAATGGGTGAGCAGTACTTC. Protein: CASGTSGRIMGEQYF.

This clone was found once. V usage is TRBV19 and J usage is TRBJ2-1; 8 nucleotides align to TRBD2. CDR1 and CDR2 from the germline V gene are LNHDA and SQIVND (reference sequence). The trim removed 6 bases at V and 8 bases at J, leaving 9 bases unmatched. This CDR3 is built from 14 residues. The chain's CDR3 is CASSDPLSGDEQFF. CDR3 in DNA: TGTGCCAGTAGCGACCCGCTTAGCGGGGATGAGCAGTTCTTC.

Remarks on this clone: One end of the junction fails to match germline, which may point to a read error. The gene calls are TRBV29-1 and TRBJ1-1, with D tentatively TRBD1 (6 bases). Germline V gene lookup returns CDR1 SQVTM and CDR2 ANQGSEA. The CDR3 contains 10 residues. As DNA, the CDR3 is TGCAGCGTCGGGGGGGCCGGTGCTCTCTTT. As protein: CSVGGAGALF.

The rearrangement links TRBV7-9 to TRBJ2-7; the match to TRBD1 covers 11 bases. The CDR3 is 16 residues long. The germline gives CDR1 SEHNR, CDR2 FQNEAQ (reference sequence). J gave up 0 bases and V 5 bases, and 6 bases lay outside the gene matches. This CDR3 is CASSDRDRGGSYEQYF. Written as DNA, the CDR3 is TGTGCCAGCAGCGATAGGGACAGGGGGGGCTCCTACGAGCAGTACTTC.

CDR3: CASSYSSQVYNSPLHF. The CDR3 DNA reads as TGTGCCAGCAGTTACTCTTCACAGGTTTATAATTCACCCCTCCACTTT. The chain has TRBV6-5 and TRBJ1-6, with D perhaps matching TRBD1 (5 bases). V lost 0 bases to trimming and J lost 4 bases, with 10 bases between them. This CDR3 region has 16 residues. CDR1 and CDR2 from the germline V gene are MNHEY and SVGAGI.

This clone was seen once. V is TRBV28 and J is TRBJ1-2; 9 bases line up with TRBD1. V shed 3 bases and J 9 bases; nucleotides not matched to a gene: 11. The CDR3 runs to 15 residues. Germline-derived CDR1 and CDR2 are MDHEN and SYDVKM. The CDR3 sequence is CASSFGYRDRDSYTF. Written as DNA, the CDR3 is TGTGCCAGCAGTTTCGGGTACCGGGACAGGGATAGCTACACCTTC.

The gene calls are TRBV19 and TRBJ1-1; D remains unclear. This CDR3 has 11 residues. Trimming shortened V by 8 bases and J by 8 bases, and 12 bases separated the two germline ends. CDR1 and CDR2 (germline): LNHDA, SQIVND (reference sequence). As DNA, the CDR3 is TGTGCCAGTTTCGTGAGGGCGGAAGCTTTCTTT. As protein: CASFVRAEAFF.

The CDR3 loop reads CASSLNGLAPGNTQYF. CDR3 sequence (DNA): TGTGCCAGCAGCCTAAACGGACTAGCGCCTGGGAATACGCAGTATTTT. V is TRBV7-2 and J is TRBJ2-3, with 9 bases aligning to TRBD2. The germline V gene encodes CDR1 SGHTA and CDR2 FQGNSA. CDR3 length equals 16 residues. Trimming cost V 5 bases and J 7 bases; bases outside gene matches: 13.

The gene calls are TRBV28 and TRBJ2-3, with D possibly TRBD2 on 5 matching bases. V was trimmed by 4 bases and J by 6 bases, leaving 17 bases between them. Germline V gene sequence: CDR1 MDHEN, CDR2 SYDVKM. The CDR3 consists of 15 residues. CDR3 in amino acids: CASSSLPRGRDTQYF. CDR3 DNA: TGTGCCAGCAGTTCATTACCCCGGGGTAGGGATACGCAGTATTTT.

Only one count was recorded for this clone. The rearrangement uses TRBV2 and TRBJ1-2, with D perhaps matching TRBD1 (5 bases). Trimming left V 2 bases short and J 3 bases short, with 10 bases between. The germline CDR1 and CDR2 sequences are SNHLY and FYNNEI. The CDR3 consists of 14 residues. The DNA of the CDR3 is TGTGCCAGCAGTGAACAGGGATCCGACTATGGCTACACCTTC. Residues: CASSEQGSDYGYTF. Full variable domain (outside the CDR3, taken from reference TRBV2 and TRBJ1-2): EPEVTQTPSHQVTQMGQEVILRCVPISNHLYFYWYRQILGQKVEFLVSFYNNEISEKSEIFDDQFSVERPDGSNFTLKIRSTKLEDSAMYFCASSEQGSDYGYTFGSGTRLTVV.

The chain is built from TRBV6-1 and TRBJ1-2; D ambiguous. The CDR3 spans 15 residues. V was pared by 2 bases and J by 4 bases, with 14 bases between. CDR1 MNHNS and CDR2 SASEGT come from the germline V gene. DNA of the CDR3: TGTGCCAGCAGTGAATCGGCAACTAATAGCTATGGCTACACCTTC. Translating gives CASSESATNSYGYTF.

The CDR3 DNA is TGCGCCAGCAGCCCCAGCGGGGGCTACGAGCAGTACTTC. The encoded protein is CASSPSGGYEQYF. J is TRBJ2-7 and V is TRBV5-1, with 8 bases that match TRBD2. After removal of 4 bases from V and 3 bases from J, the junction contained 3 bases not matched to a gene. This CDR3 has 13 residues. CDR1 SGHRS and CDR2 YFSETQ come from the germline V gene.

The V call is TRBV19, the J call TRBJ1-5; D may be TRBD1 (5 bases). Per the germline V gene, CDR1 is LNHDA and CDR2 is SQIVND (reference sequence). This CDR3 region has 14 residues. V lost 3 bases to trimming and J lost 12 bases, with 18 bases between them. CDR3 DNA sequence: TGTGCCAGTAGTATCGGTCAGGGAAATGCTCGCCAGCATTTT. Its protein is CASSIGQGNARQHF.

This chain connects TRBV2 to TRBJ1-5; 7 bases line up with TRBD1. CDR1 is SNHLY, CDR2 FYNNEI, per germline. Trimming removed 4 bases from V and 0 bases from J; junction bases left unmatched: 9. The CDR3 covers 17 residues. DNA for the CDR3: TGTGCCAGCAGTGTAGGGGGCGCCGGCTCTAGCAATCAGCCCCAGCATTTT. Translation: CASSVGGAGSSNQPQHF.